Listed below are T cell receptor beta chains from one sample, sequenced in a study of cytomegalovirus exposure and HLA in healthy donors. TCRdb's table, derived via immunoSEQ multiplex PCR, lists solely in-frame clones and lacks some. The data show about 240,000 clones, with around 87% seen just once and 0.95% to 1.5% held by the top ten. The source material was PBMCs. The receptors stem from a woman aged 25 to 39 in good health and CMV-seropositive. Each CDR3 is given with its conserved first and last residue. Fields, in order: D gene, V gene, J gene, clone size, CDR3 protein, CDR3 DNA. D genes are given only for firm matches. Expanded clones get a size class; other rows say once, few or many, or leave the size out.

TRBD1	TRBV27	TRBJ2-7	.	CASSHRGEDEQYF	TGTGCCAGCAGTCACAGGGGGGAGGACGAGCAGTACTTC
.	TRBV28	TRBJ2-1	.	CASSLPRTDLNEQFF	TGTGCCAGCAGTTTACCCCGGACAGATCTCAATGAGCAGTTCTTC
.	TRBV28	TRBJ2-7	.	CASSLIATGALYEQYF	TGTGCCAGCAGTTTAATCGCGACAGGTGCTCTCTACGAGCAGTACTTC
.	TRBV5-1	TRBJ1-1	.	CASSQTVENTEAFF	TGCGCCAGCAGCCAGACAGTAGAGAACACTGAAGCTTTCTTT
TRBD2	TRBV27	TRBJ2-1	.	CASSLSPGLAGGSSYNEQFF	TGTGCCAGCAGTTTATCTCCGGGACTAGCGGGAGGGAGCTCCTACAATGAGCAGTTCTTC
.	TRBV11-2	TRBJ1-1	.	CASSLIPTVNTEAFF	TGTGCCAGCAGTTTGATCCCGACAGTGAACACTGAAGCTTTCTTT
.	TRBV29-1	TRBJ2-1	once	CSVLGGGNNEQFF	TGCAGCGTCCTAGGGGGGGGAAACAATGAGCAGTTCTTC
.	TRBV27	TRBJ1-2	.	CASGYEGYGYTF	TGTGCCAGCGGGTACGAGGGATATGGCTACACCTTC
TRBD1	TRBV18	TRBJ1-2	.	CASSPDRGTHGYTF	TGTGCCAGCTCACCGGACAGGGGAACCCATGGCTACACCTTC
TRBD2	TRBV5-1	TRBJ2-7	.	CASSLAAGGAYEQYF	TGCGCCAGCAGCTTGGCCGCGGGAGGGGCCTACGAGCAGTACTTC
TRBD1	TRBV2	TRBJ2-6	.	CATQTGAGANVLTF	TGTGCCACCCAAACAGGGGCTGGGGCCAACGTCCTGACTTTC
TRBD1	TRBV27	TRBJ2-1	.	CASSPRQGVYNEQFF	TGTGCCAGCAGTCCAAGACAGGGGGTCTACAATGAGCAGTTCTTC
.	TRBV19	TRBJ1-3	.	CASRYQGSSGNTIYF	TGTGCCAGTAGGTATCAGGGTAGCTCTGGAAACACCATATATTTT
.	TRBV14	TRBJ2-7	.	CASSFSSYEQYF	TGTGCCAGCAGTTTTAGCTCCTACGAGCAGTACTTC
.	TRBV6-6	TRBJ1-5	.	CASSFGQPNQPQHF	TGTGCCAGCAGTTTCGGACAGCCCAATCAGCCCCAGCATTTT
.	TRBV5-1	TRBJ2-7	.	CASSLRGATYEQYF	TGCGCCAGCAGCTTGAGAGGAGCGACCTACGAGCAGTACTTC
TRBD1	TRBV6-5	TRBJ1-1	.	CASNRGRGTEAFF	TGTGCCAGCAATAGGGGGCGCGGGACTGAAGCTTTCTTT
TRBD2	TRBV15	TRBJ2-7	.	CATAAQREVNEQYF	TGTGCCACCGCGGCGCAGCGGGAGGTGAACGAGCAGTACTTC
.	TRBV13	TRBJ2-7	.	CASSSTPGTWSYEQYF	TGTGCCAGCAGCTCCACCCCCGGGACTTGGTCCTACGAGCAGTACTTC